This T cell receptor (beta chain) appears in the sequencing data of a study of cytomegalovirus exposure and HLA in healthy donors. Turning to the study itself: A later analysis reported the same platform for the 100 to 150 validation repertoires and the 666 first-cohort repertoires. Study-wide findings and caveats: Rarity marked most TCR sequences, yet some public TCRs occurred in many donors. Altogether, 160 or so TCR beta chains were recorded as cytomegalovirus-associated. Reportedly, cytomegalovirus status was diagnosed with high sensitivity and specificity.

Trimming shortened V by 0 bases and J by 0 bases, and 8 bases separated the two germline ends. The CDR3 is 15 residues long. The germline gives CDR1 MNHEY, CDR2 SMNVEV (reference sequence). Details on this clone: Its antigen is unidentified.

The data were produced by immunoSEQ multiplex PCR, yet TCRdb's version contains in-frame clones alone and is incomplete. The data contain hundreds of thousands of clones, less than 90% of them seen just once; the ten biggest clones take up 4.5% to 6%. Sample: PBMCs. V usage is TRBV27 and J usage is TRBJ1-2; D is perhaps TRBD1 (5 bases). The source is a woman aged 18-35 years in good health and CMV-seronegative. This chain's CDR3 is CASSLSGGTNYGYTF. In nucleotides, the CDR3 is TGTGCCAGCAGTTTATCCGGGGGGACTAACTATGGCTACACCTTC.